This TCR beta chain is from a study of T-cell memory formation after mild COVID-19. This CDR3 is 13 amino acids long. Germline V gene lookup returns CDR1 SQVTM and CDR2 ANQGSEA. Trimming left V 5 bases short and J 0 bases short, with 8 bases between. After 5'RACE with constant-segment primers, TCR alpha and TCR beta cDNA libraries carrying sample barcodes and UMIs were obtained. MiXCR, applied by TCRdb to the 5' RACE reads, yields one record per CDR3 protein. The table records 350,000 to 400,000 distinct CDR3 sequences, around 21% of them present only once. The rearrangement joins TRBV29-1 to TRBJ2-4, with D possibly matching TRBD2 (6 bases). The sequence came from an adult woman who had mild COVID-19 (a few samples of this study predate the infection). Cell type and time point are not known. Sequencing was carried out using PBMCs or a T cell subset sorted from them (not recorded which). Written as DNA, the CDR3 is TGCAGCGTTTTGCGGGGAGCCAAAAACATTCAGTACTTC. Translating gives CSVLRGAKNIQYF.